These 23 T cell receptor beta chains came from one sample sequenced in a study of regulatory T cells in long-lasting Graves disease (dated by TCRdb to 2020 to 2023). Sample time point, as interpreted from the label and publication: persistent/refractory GD, antithyroid drugs over 5 years with positive TRAb. For both TCR sequencing and RNA sequencing, RNA was extracted from PBMCs in TRIzol. The library was produced with multiplex PCR. These reads were obtained on an Illumina HiSeq 4000. To build TCR beta libraries, CDR3 regions were amplified by Arm-PCR using iRepertoire HTBI primers. TCRdb redid the processing of the public reads, applying fastp at Q25 and MiXCR, and retained in-frame beta chains. All rows with the same CDR3 protein become a single entry with the most common DNA and genes. For this sample the table gives approximately 400,000 distinct CDR3 sequences, of which under 25% were detected only once. Jointly, the top ten make up less than 25% of the sample.

The source was peripheral blood mononuclear cells (PBMCs), collected when the disease was refractory, from a patient treated with antithyroid drugs. These receptors came from a female donor with Graves disease.

This sequence joins TRBV7-9 and TRBJ1-1, with 7 bases that match TRBD1. The CDR3 is made up of 14 amino acids. Germline loops: CDR1 SEHNR, CDR2 FQNEAQ (reference sequence). V lost 4 bases and J lost 1; bases outside the gene matches: 3. CDR3 DNA: TGTGCCAGCAGCTGGACAGGTTCGAACACTGAAGCTTTCTTT. This codes for CASSWTGSNTEAFF.

V gene TRBV15 combines with J gene TRBJ2-7, with D perhaps TRBD1 (6 bases). In germline, CDR1 is LNHNV, CDR2 YYDKDF (reference sequence). The length of the CDR3 is 14 residues. V lost 2 bases and J lost 6, with 14 bases in between. The CDR3 loop reads CATSRSTGLSEQYF. The CDR3 DNA sequence: TGTGCCACCAGCAGATCCACAGGGTTGAGCGAGCAGTACTTC.

The rearrangement links TRBV2 to TRBJ2-1; 10 positions agree with TRBD2. The CDR3 spans 15 residues. With V trimmed by 0 bases and J by 9 bases, 5 bases remained unmatched. From germline, CDR1 is SNHLY and CDR2 FYNNEI. This CDR3 is CASSEASLAGVEQFF. The CDR3, as DNA: TGTGCCAGCAGTGAAGCAAGTCTAGCGGGAGTTGAGCAGTTCTTC.

This rearrangement joins TRBV18 to TRBJ2-7; D is ambiguous. CDR1 KGHSH and CDR2 LQKENI come from the germline V gene. V shed 2 bases and J shed 2 bases, with 13 bases lying between them. The CDR3 runs 15 residues. CDR3 nucleotide sequence: TGTGCCAGCTCACCAGCCTCGGAGTCGCCCTACGAGCAGTACTTC. It yields the protein CASSPASESPYEQYF.

The V and J genes are TRBV19 and TRBJ2-5; possible D gene TRBD2, 6 bases. The germline V gene has CDR1 LNHDA and CDR2 SQIVND (reference sequence). Trimming left V 5 bases short and J 0 bases short, with 19 bases between. CDR3 length: 17 amino acids. The CDR3 loop is CASSRLASTSYQETQYF. As DNA, the CDR3 is TGTGCCAGTAGTCGCCTAGCGTCGACCTCCTACCAAGAGACCCAGTACTTC.

Comments on this clonotype: A much larger clone differs by one base, so this may be a read error. The genes are TRBV7-9 and TRBJ2-7; D is unclear. Germline V lookup: CDR1 SEHNR, CDR2 FQNEAQ (reference sequence). This CDR3 region has 13 residues. V dropped 7 bases and J dropped 1 base, with 11 bases sitting between them. The CDR3 loop reads CASNRPQSYEQYF. The CDR3, as DNA: TGTGCCAGCAACCGGCCCCAATCCTACGAGCAGTACTTC.

Only a few counts were recorded for this clonotype. The chain is built from TRBV5-1 and TRBJ1-5, with unresolved D. V lost 4 bases to trimming and J lost 1 base, with 12 bases between them. This CDR3 is 15 amino acids long. Germline V gene data show CDR1 as SGHRS and CDR2 as YFSETQ. This chain's CDR3 is CASSPDPLSNQPQHF. CDR3 DNA: TGCGCCAGCAGCCCTGACCCTTTAAGCAATCAGCCCCAGCATTTT. The variable domain in full, completed from reference TRBV5-1 and TRBJ1-5, reads KAGVTQTPRYLIKTRGQQVTLSCSPISGHRSVSWYQQTPGQGLQFLFEYFSETQRNKGNFPGRFSGRQFSNSRSEMNVSTLELGDSALYLCASSPDPLSNQPQHFGDGTRLSIL.

The V call is TRBV28, the J call TRBJ2-1, with D perhaps matching TRBD2 (5 bases). V lost 5 bases and J lost 4, with 15 bases in between. The CDR3 length is 15 residues. From germline, CDR1 is MDHEN and CDR2 SYDVKM. The CDR3 DNA reads TGTGCCAGCAGTCCTATCCGGGATTTTTACAATGAGCAGTTCTTC. It yields the protein CASSPIRDFYNEQFF.

V gene TRBV28 combines with J gene TRBJ1-5; 10 bases agree with TRBD1. The CDR3 is made up of 14 amino acids. V lost 6 bases and J lost 7; bases outside the gene matches: 6. CDR1 MDHEN and CDR2 SYDVKM come from the germline V gene. The DNA for the CDR3 is TGTGCCAGCAGAACGGACAGGGGGAACCAGCCCCAGCATTTT. It is translated as CASRTDRGNQPQHF.

This clonotype was counted at least ten times. Here the CDR3 DNA reads TGTGCCAGCAGCTTTTTTTCGGGCGGGGAGCTGTTTTTT. This sequence encodes CASSFFSGGELFF. The chain combines TRBV11-2 with TRBJ2-2; D remains unclear. CDR3 length: 13 amino acids. Trimming left V 3 bases short and J 7 bases short, with 9 bases between. CDR1 is SGHAT, CDR2 FQNNGV, per germline.

This clonotype was seen ten or more times. The J gene is TRBJ1-1, the V gene TRBV20-1; D gene ambiguous. The V and J ends lost 6 bases and 2 bases respectively, with 10 bases between them. CDR3 size: 12 residues. CDR1 is DFQATT, CDR2 SNEGSKA, per germline (reference sequence). In nucleotides, the CDR3 is TGCAGTGCCAGGCGGCCAAACACTGAAGCTTTCTTT. Its protein product is CSARRPNTEAFF.

In this sample, this clonotype turned up many times. At one end the junction does not follow the germline gene, possibly because of a read error. The chain uses TRBV13 and TRBJ1-5; tentative D call: TRBD1 (6 bases). This CDR3 spans 15 amino acids. The germline CDR1 and CDR2 sequences are PRHDT and FYEKMQ (reference sequence). CDR3 DNA: TGTGCCAGCAGCTTATCGACAGGAGTCAATCAACCCCAGCATTTT. Translating it yields CASSLSTGVNQPQHF. The full variable domain, rest sourced from reference TRBV13 and TRBJ1-5, is AAGVIQSPRHLIKEKRETATLKCYPIPRHDTVYWYQQGPGQDPQFLISFYEKMQSDKGSIPDRFSAQQFSDYHSELNMSSLELGDSALYFCASSLSTGVNQPQHFGDGTRLSIL.

The table lists this clonotype with a few counts. This rearrangement joins TRBV18 to TRBJ2-5; D is undetermined. V was clipped by 0 bases and J by 9 bases, with 20 bases between them. The CDR3 totals 16 residues. Germline lookup yields CDR1 KGHSH and CDR2 LQKENI. The CDR3 DNA reads TGTGCCAGCTCACCACCATCACTAATACAAAAAGATGCCCAGTACTTC. The encoded protein is CASSPPSLIQKDAQYF.

Many counts were recorded for this clonotype. The V call is TRBV28, the J call TRBJ2-2; the match to TRBD1 covers 7 bases. The CDR3 has 16 amino acids. The V segment lost 1 base and the J segment 0 bases; nucleotides outside the gene matches: 2. Germline loops: CDR1 MDHEN, CDR2 SYDVKM. CDR3 sequence (DNA): TGTGCCAGCAGTTTATTAGGGACAGCGAACACCGGGGAGCTGTTTTTT. As protein: CASSLLGTANTGELFF.

V usage is TRBV25-1 and J usage is TRBJ2-7, with unresolved D. This CDR3 contains 13 residues. Germline V CDR1 and CDR2: MGHDK, SYGVNS. Trimming took off 2 bases at V and 6 bases at J, with 11 bases between the two ends. CDR3 coding DNA: TGTGCCAGCAGTGAAGGTAGAGGTAGCGAGCAGTACTTC. Its protein product is CASSEGRGSEQYF.

This CDR3 reads CASSLPRGQGHILYGYTF. CDR3 sequence (DNA): TGTGCCAGCAGCCTCCCCCGGGGACAGGGACACATATTATATGGCTACACCTTC. The chain combines TRBV28 with TRBJ1-2; TRBD1 matches 9 bases. Germline CDR1 reads MDHEN; CDR2 reads SYDVKM. The CDR3 contains 18 residues. With V trimmed by 6 bases and J by 5 bases, 19 bases remained unmatched.

This clonotype was seen a handful of times. This rearrangement joins TRBV7-3 to TRBJ2-5, with 10 bases lining up with TRBD1. CDR3 size: 15 residues. Germline loops: CDR1 SGHTA, CDR2 FQGTGA. V was pared by 1 base and J by 10 bases, with 9 bases of the junction left unmatched. CDR3 loop: CASSLRGTGVLVQYF. CDR3 DNA: TGTGCCAGCAGCTTAAGGGGGACAGGGGTGCTCGTCCAGTACTTC.

The V gene is TRBV29-1, the J gene TRBJ1-2; a possible D gene is TRBD1 (6 bases). V lost 7 bases, J lost 7 bases, and 19 bases lay in between. In germline, CDR1 is SQVTM, CDR2 ANQGSEA. The CDR3 is 13 residues long. For the CDR3, the DNA is TGCAGCGCCTGGACAGCGAAAGAGTCTGGCTACACCTTC. Protein product: CSAWTAKESGYTF.

CDR3 sequence reads: CASIGPTYEQYF. CDR3 coding DNA: TGTGCCAGCATAGGACCCACCTACGAGCAGTACTTC. J is TRBJ2-7 and V is TRBV27; D not resolved. This CDR3 comprises 12 residues. V lost 7 bases, J lost 2 bases, and 9 bases lay in between. The germline gives CDR1 MNHEY, CDR2 SMNVEV (reference sequence).

The J gene is TRBJ1-5, the V gene TRBV30; weak D call: TRBD1 (6 bases). The length of the CDR3 is 16 residues. The V and J ends lost 1 base and 0 bases respectively, with 13 bases between them. Germline CDR1 GTSNPN, CDR2 SVGIG (reference sequence). The CDR3 spells CAWSGYRVDSNQPQHF. The DNA for the CDR3 is TGTGCCTGGAGTGGTTACAGGGTCGATAGCAATCAGCCCCAGCATTTT.

This clonotype appeared many times. This rearrangement joins TRBV7-9 to TRBJ2-5, with D perhaps TRBD1 or TRBD2 (9 bases each). The CDR3 extends over 16 amino acids. Trimming removed 3 bases at V and 5 bases at J, with 19 bases between. Germline V gene sequence: CDR1 SEHNR, CDR2 FQNEAQ (reference sequence). CDR3 bases: TGTGCCAGCAGCTTTCTAGCGGGACAGGGCCAGGAGACCCAGTACTTC. Its protein product is CASSFLAGQGQETQYF.

This clonotype has ten or more counts. This chain links TRBV11-2 with TRBJ1-2; 9 bases map to TRBD1. Trimming removed 5 bases from V and 8 bases from J; junction bases left unmatched: 15. Per germline, CDR1 SGHAT and CDR2 FQNNGV. The CDR3 runs 16 residues. In DNA, the CDR3 is TGTGCCAGCAGCAGCAAAGGGGACAGGGAATCCACGGGCTACACCTTC. It yields the protein CASSSKGDRESTGYTF.

This clonotype has a count of ten or more. The chain links TRBV28 to TRBJ1-5, with D tentatively TRBD1 (5 bases). Germline CDR1 MDHEN, CDR2 SYDVKM. V lost 6 bases and J 8 bases, leaving 14 bases between the germline ends. This CDR3 has 13 residues. The chain's CDR3 is CASRPAGGEPQHF. Written as DNA, the CDR3 is TGTGCCAGCAGACCCGCGGGGGGGGAGCCCCAGCATTTT. The full variable domain, its missing parts supplied by reference TRBV28 and TRBJ1-5, is DVKVTQSSRYLVKRTGEKVFLECVQDMDHENMFWYRQDPGLGLRLIYFSYDVKMKEKGDIPEGYSVSREKKERFSLILESASTNQTSMYLCASRPAGGEPQHFGDGTRLSIL.